This T cell receptor beta chain was identified in a study of blood T cell repertoires in COVID-19. With 3 bases clipped from V and 5 bases from J, the junction kept 6 bases outside the gene matches. The CDR3 consists of 14 residues. Germline V gene data show CDR1 as ENHRY and CDR2 as SYGVKD. The Seattle patients, enrolled during active infection, were followed longitudinally. The data were produced by immunoSEQ multiplex PCR, yet TCRdb's version contains in-frame clones alone and is incomplete. There are about 230,000 clones in the sample; just over 85% occur only once, and around 10% lies in the top ten.

The sample comprised peripheral blood. The clonotype originates from a man aged 45-65 years with COVID-19, enrolled during active disease. The chain is built from TRBV10-3 and TRBJ1-1, with 7 bases identical to TRBD1. DNA for the CDR3: TGTGCCATCAGTGAAAGACAGGGAAAGACTGAAGCTTTCTTT. Protein sequence: CAISERQGKTEAFF.